What follows are 20 T cell receptor beta chains derived from one specimen sequenced in a study of shared clonotypes between healthy human individuals. Naive CD8 isolation took CD45RO-negative cells positively selected for CCR7 and excluded terminally differentiated effector memory CD45RA+ cells. Measured with immunoSEQ multiplex PCR; TCRdb has only the in-frame clones, and not every one. This sample has about 2.2 million clones, with 90% to 95% found just once. Sequencing was carried out using naive CD8+ T cells from PBMCs. The receptors here all came from a man younger than 30 in good health. Some clones in this sample may be carry-over from other donors' samples.

This clone was counted once. The chain joins TRBV28 to TRBJ1-1, with D tentatively TRBD1 (6 bases). Per the germline V gene, CDR1 is MDHEN and CDR2 is SYDVKM. V was cut by 3 bases and J by 8 bases, with 16 bases left in between. The CDR3 loop spans 14 amino acids. The CDR3 here is CASSFRGLTPEAFF. CDR3 nucleotides: TGTGCCAGCAGTTTCCGGGGGCTAACCCCCGAAGCTTTCTTT.

The V and J genes are TRBV7-2 and TRBJ2-6; perhaps TRBD2 as D (5 bases). This CDR3 is built from 18 residues. The germline gives CDR1 SGHTA, CDR2 FQGNSA. Trimming stripped 3 bases from V and 3 bases from J, with 18 bases between. The CDR3 region has the DNA TGTGCCAGCAGCTTCGCGAGGGCCCTCCGAGATGGGGCCAACGTCCTGACTTTC. This encodes CASSFARALRDGANVLTF.

This chain uses TRBV4-1 with TRBJ1-1; D ambiguous. With 5 bases removed from V and 0 bases from J, the gap between germline ends came to 10 bases. This CDR3 spans 14 amino acids. In germline, CDR1 is MGHRA, CDR2 YSYEKL. In DNA, the CDR3 is TGCGCCAGCAGCGGGATCACTATGAACACTGAAGCTTTCTTT. Encoded protein: CASSGITMNTEAFF.

The chain combines TRBV11-2 with TRBJ2-3; D possibly matches TRBD1 or TRBD2 (5 bases each). The CDR3 runs 16 residues. With 0 bases removed from V and 2 bases from J, the gap between germline ends came to 12 bases. Germline CDR1 reads SGHAT; CDR2 reads FQNNGV. DNA of the CDR3: TGTGCCAGCAGCTTAGATTGGGGGATCCTCACAGATACGCAGTATTTT. It specifies CASSLDWGILTDTQYF.

Notes on this clone: One end of the junction fails to match germline, which may point to a read error. This sample includes further DNA sequences coding for the same CDR3. This chain connects TRBV10-2 to TRBJ2-7; maybe TRBD1 (5 bases). Looked up from germline, CDR1 is WSHSY and CDR2 is SAAADI. The CDR3 loop spans 13 amino acids. The CDR3 DNA reads TGTGCCATTGCCCAGGGAAACTCCTACGAGCAGTACTTC. Translated, it gives CAIAQGNSYEQYF.

The J gene is TRBJ2-1, the V gene TRBV11-2; no firm D call. The ends were cut back, 3 bases at V and 6 bases at J, with 6 bases in the middle. Germline V gives CDR1 SGHAT, CDR2 FQNNGV. The CDR3 has 12 amino acids. The CDR3 reads CASSFISNEQFF. DNA for the CDR3: TGTGCCAGCAGCTTCATTTCCAATGAGCAGTTCTTC. Supplemented by reference TRBV11-2 and TRBJ2-1, the full variable domain reads EAGVAQSPRYKIIEKRQSVAFWCNPISGHATLYWYQQILGQGPKLLIQFQNNGVVDDSQLPKDRFSAERLKGVDSTLKIQPAKLEDSAVYLCASSFISNEQFFGPGTRLTVL.

The V call is TRBV9, the J call TRBJ2-4; 10 nucleotides align to TRBD1. The CDR3 sequence is 19 residues long. The V gene's germline CDR1 is SGDLS and CDR2 YYNGEE. Losses at the gene ends were 4 bases for V and 0 bases for J; bases not matched to a gene: 13. The CDR3 DNA sequence: TGTGCCAGCAGCCCCCGGGACAGGGGTCCCCTATTAGCCAAAAACATTCAGTACTTC. Residues: CASSPRDRGPLLAKNIQYF. Full variable domain (rest looked up from reference TRBV9 and TRBJ2-4): DSGVTQTPKHLITATGQRVTLRCSPRSGDLSVYWYQQSLDQGLQFLIQYYNGEERAKGNILERFSAQQFPDLHSELNLSSLELGDSALYFCASSPRDRGPLLAKNIQYFGAGTRLSVL.

The chain couples TRBV21-1 to TRBJ2-6; the D call TRBD2 from the table was never checked on the DNA. TRBV21-1 is shown as a pseudogene. This CDR3 is 14 amino acids long. The CDR3 loop is CANGGLIGANVLTF. CDR3 nucleotide sequence: TGTGCCAACGGGGGGTTGATTGGGGCCAACGTCCTGACTTTC.

The V and J genes are TRBV27 and TRBJ2-5; D is perhaps TRBD1 or TRBD2 (5 bases each). CDR3 length equals 17 residues. The V end lost 3 bases, the J end lost 3 bases, and 20 bases lay between the germline ends. Germline V gene lookup returns CDR1 MNHEY and CDR2 SMNVEV (reference sequence). The CDR3 DNA reads TGTGCCAGCAGTTTCAGAGGGTGGGGCAGTGTCAAAGAGACCCAGTACTTC. It codes for CASSFRGWGSVKETQYF.

V is TRBV7-2 and J is TRBJ2-1, with D unresolved. The CDR3 has 15 amino acids. V was pared by 4 bases and J by 7 bases, with 17 bases between. Germline assignment: CDR1 SGHTA and CDR2 FQGNSA. Written as DNA, the CDR3 is TGTGCCAGCAGCTCCTACGAGCTAGGGTTAAATGAGCAGTTCTTC. This gives the protein CASSSYELGLNEQFF.

The CDR3 nucleotides read TGTGCCAGCTCACTTGGGACTACCCAGGGCTACAATGAGCAGTTCTTC. Translation gives CASSLGTTQGYNEQFF. The rearrangement joins TRBV18 to TRBJ2-1; TRBD2 agrees at 7 bases. CDR3 length: 16 amino acids. CDR1 and CDR2 from the germline V gene are KGHSH and LQKENI. Trimming removed 4 bases from V and 3 bases from J; junction bases left unmatched: 9.

The chain recombines TRBV4-3 with TRBJ1-3, with D possibly matching TRBD1 (5 bases). Per germline, CDR1 LGHNA and CDR2 YSLEER. The CDR3 runs 16 residues. Trimming took 1 base from V and 3 from J, leaving 13 bases between them. The CDR3 here is CASSQASAGLGNTIYF. CDR3 bases: TGCGCCAGCAGCCAAGCGAGCGCGGGGCTTGGAAACACCATATATTTT.

This rearrangement joins TRBV30 to TRBJ2-2, with 7 bases aligning to TRBD1. This CDR3 has 14 amino acids. The V gene end was trimmed by 5 bases and the J gene end by 0 bases; junction bases not matched to a gene: 3. Germline lookup yields CDR1 GTSNPN and CDR2 SVGIG (reference sequence). CDR3 in amino acids: CAWVGTANTGELFF. The CDR3 DNA sequence: TGTGCCTGGGTAGGGACAGCGAACACCGGGGAGCTGTTTTTT. The full variable domain, with the rest looked up from reference TRBV30 and TRBJ2-2, is SQTIHQWPATLVQPVGSPLSLECTVEGTSNPNLYWYRQAAGRGLQLLFYSVGIGQISSEVPQNLSASRPQDRQFILSSKKLLLSDSGFYLCAWVGTANTGELFFGEGSRLTVL.

This clone was detected only once. The chain carries TRBV7-9 and TRBJ2-7; TRBD1 aligns across 9 bases. V gave up 4 bases and J gave up 5 bases; unmatched junction bases: 9. Germline V lookup: CDR1 SEHNR, CDR2 FQNEAQ (reference sequence). CDR3 length: 15 residues. The CDR3 protein is CASSSSRDRVHEQYF. The CDR3 nucleotides are TGTGCCAGCAGCTCCAGCCGGGACAGGGTCCACGAGCAGTACTTC.

Notes on this clone: Other DNA sequences in this specimen translate into the identical CDR3. This chain connects TRBV5-1 to TRBJ2-1; D is undetermined. The V and J ends lost 0 bases and 6 bases respectively, with 7 bases between them. The germline V gene has CDR1 SGHRS and CDR2 YFSETQ. The CDR3 has 13 amino acids. The CDR3 loop is CASSLGQANEQFF. The DNA of the CDR3 is TGCGCCAGCAGCTTGGGGCAGGCCAATGAGCAGTTCTTC.

V gene TRBV15 combines with J gene TRBJ2-7, with D possibly called TRBD1 or TRBD2 (5 bases each). The CDR3 has 14 amino acids. CDR1 is LNHNV and CDR2 is YYDKDF in the germline V gene (reference sequence). V gave up 3 bases and J gave up 0 bases, with 9 bases separating them. CDR3 residues: CATSSRDGSYEQYF. The CDR3 DNA reads as TGTGCCACCAGCAGTCGGGACGGCTCCTACGAGCAGTACTTC.

The chain joins TRBV10-1 to TRBJ2-1, with TRBD1 identical over 7 bases. Germline V lookup: CDR1 WNHNN, CDR2 SYGVQD (reference sequence). Trimming at V came to 2 bases and at J to 4 bases, leaving 5 bases not matched to a gene. This CDR3 has 15 residues. CDR3 nucleotide sequence: TGCGCCAGCAGTGAGCGCCGGGACAGATACAATGAGCAGTTCTTC. It encodes CASSERRDRYNEQFF.

The V call is TRBV27, the J call TRBJ2-7, with a possible D match to TRBD1 (6 bases). The V gene's germline CDR1 is MNHEY and CDR2 SMNVEV (reference sequence). V dropped 4 bases and J dropped 5 bases, with 12 bases sitting between them. CDR3 size: 13 residues. The CDR3 nucleotides read TGTGCCAGCAGTTACAGGGATCCCAACGAGCAGTACTTC. It yields the protein CASSYRDPNEQYF.

This rearrangement joins TRBV4-1 to TRBJ2-1; D is unresolved. This CDR3 contains 15 residues. CDR1 MGHRA and CDR2 YSYEKL come from the germline V gene. Trimming took 4 bases from V and 0 from J, leaving 10 bases between them. This CDR3 reads CASSLDRSSYNEQFF. The CDR3 nucleotides are TGCGCCAGCAGCCTCGACCGAAGCTCCTACAATGAGCAGTTCTTC.

The chain couples TRBV10-3 to TRBJ1-1; D is unclear. The CDR3 loop spans 14 amino acids. Deletions cut 4 bases from V and 7 bases from J, with 16 bases between. Germline-derived CDR1 and CDR2 are ENHRY and SYGVKD. CDR3 amino acids: CAISVGGSPIEAFF. The DNA for the CDR3 is TGTGCCATCAGTGTTGGTGGGTCACCAATTGAAGCTTTCTTT.